The 30 T cell receptor beta chains listed next were all sequenced from one sample in a study of T cells in Graves' hyperthyroidism and ophthalmopathy (dated by TCRdb to between 2017 and 2020). Library creation used multiplex PCR. Instrument on record: Illumina HiSeq 2000. Amplification of TCR beta CDR3 regions was carried out from RNA transcripts. The TCR CDR3 was subjected to a first round of RT-PCR using the HTBI primer set and the Qiagen OneStep RT-PCR kit. TCRdb reanalyzed the raw reads on its own, using fastp at Q25 for trimming and MiXCR for clone calling, and kept in-frame beta chains. Every distinct CDR3 protein forms one entry, paired with its most common genes and DNA. For this sample there are about 300,000 distinct CDR3 sequences; 16% appear just once. Roughly 33% of the sample lies in the top ten. Specimen: blood. Receptor source: a man aged 25 to 40 with Graves' hyperthyroidism.

There are many counts of this clonotype. Mismatch with germline at one junction end may stem from a read error. DNA for the CDR3: TGCAGTGCGAGAGGGTCGGTGGGGGGCATTGAAAAACTGTTTTTT. It yields the protein CSARGSVGGIEKLFF. The rearrangement links TRBV20-1 to TRBJ1-4, with D possibly TRBD1 on 6 matching bases. The CDR3 is 15 amino acids. Germline values: CDR1 DFQATT, CDR2 SNEGSKA (reference sequence).

This clonotype occurred many times. V usage is TRBV2 and J usage is TRBJ1-1; D gene unclear. V lost 8 bases and J 1 base, leaving 11 bases between the germline ends. The CDR3 spans 13 residues. Germline V gene sequence: CDR1 SNHLY, CDR2 FYNNEI. The CDR3 nucleotides are TGTGCCAGCTGCGCCAACAGGAACACTGAAGCTTTCTTT. It yields the protein CASCANRNTEAFF.

This clonotype has ten or more counts. The chain recombines TRBV30 with TRBJ2-2; D possibly corresponds to TRBD1 (5 bases). V lost 4 bases, J lost 1 base, and 10 bases lay in between. Germline lookup yields CDR1 GTSNPN and CDR2 SVGIG (reference sequence). There are 14 residues in the CDR3. The CDR3 nucleotides read TGTGCCTGGATTGCGCAGGGGAACACCGGGGAGCTGTTTTTT. Its translation: CAWIAQGNTGELFF.

The chain recombines TRBV7-2 with TRBJ1-2; D unclear. The CDR3 contains 13 residues. Germline V gene lookup returns CDR1 SGHTA and CDR2 FQGNSA. The V end lost 6 bases, the J end lost 3 bases, and 11 bases lay between the germline ends. DNA for the CDR3: TGTGCCAGCAGTCTCACCTTATACTATGGCTACACCTTC. Translated, it gives CASSLTLYYGYTF. Complete variable domain (other parts from reference TRBV7-2 and TRBJ1-2): GAGVSQSPSNKVTEKGKDVELRCDPISGHTALYWYRQSLGQGLEFLIYFQGNSAPDKSGLPSDRFSAERTGGSVSTLTIQRTQQEDSAVYLCASSLTLYYGYTFGSGTRLTVV.

This clonotype has a count of ten or more. V is TRBV12-3 or TRBV12-4 and J is TRBJ1-1; no definite D call. Trimming stripped 5 bases from V and 1 base from J, with 8 bases between. The CDR3 is 13 residues long. The DNA for the CDR3 is TGTGCCAGCAGTCGTAATAGGAACACTGAAGCTTTCTTT. This gives the protein CASSRNRNTEAFF.

The chain recombines TRBV19 with TRBJ1-6; 7 nucleotides line up with TRBD1. The CDR3 covers 14 residues. Germline-derived CDR1 and CDR2 are LNHDA and SQIVND (reference sequence). The trim removed 7 bases at V and 10 bases at J, leaving 10 bases unmatched. Written as DNA, the CDR3 is TGTGCCAGTACCATCAGGGGGAACAGATCACCCCTCCACTTT. It yields the protein CASTIRGNRSPLHF.

The chain combines TRBV20-1 with TRBJ2-7, with D possibly TRBD2 on 6 matching bases. V was cut by 4 bases and J by 2 bases, with 18 bases left in between. The CDR3 has 15 residues. Germline CDR1 is DFQATT and CDR2 is SNEGSKA (reference sequence). For the CDR3, the DNA is TGCAGTGCTACCCCCGGGAGCGACGGGACCTACGAGCAGTACTTC. It yields the protein CSATPGSDGTYEQYF.

As for this clonotype: One end of the junction is discordant with germline, which a read error may explain. The V call is TRBV11-2, the J call TRBJ2-5; D is unclear. There are 15 residues in the CDR3. Germline CDR1 and CDR2: SGHAT and FQNNGV. The CDR3 loop reads CASSSRARSQGTQYF. DNA of the CDR3: TGTGCCAGCAGCTCCCGTGCGCGGAGCCAAGGGACCCAGTACTTC.

The table lists this clonotype with many counts. The chain recombines TRBV18 with TRBJ2-7; 9 bases agree with TRBD1. In germline, CDR1 is KGHSH, CDR2 LQKENI. Germline trimming cut 2 bases from V and 2 bases from J; bases unmatched to any gene: 7. This CDR3 spans 16 amino acids. The CDR3 region has the DNA TGTGCCAGCTCACCAGTCCCCGGGACAGGGCCCTACGAGCAGTACTTC. Its protein is CASSPVPGTGPYEQYF.

This clonotype appeared many times. This chain links TRBV5-1 with TRBJ1-2; D gene ambiguous. The V and J ends lost 5 bases and 8 bases respectively, with 13 bases between them. This CDR3 region has 12 residues. Germline V gives CDR1 SGHRS, CDR2 YFSETQ. Here the CDR3 DNA reads TGCGCCAGCAGAGAACCTCAAGGGGGCTACACCTTC. Protein sequence: CASREPQGGYTF.

V gene TRBV5-6 combines with J gene TRBJ2-3; D is undetermined. The V gene's germline CDR1 is SGHDT and CDR2 YYEEEE. V was trimmed by 0 bases and J by 10 bases, leaving 9 bases between them. The CDR3 contains 12 residues. The CDR3 region is CASSLGARSQYF. The CDR3 DNA reads TGTGCCAGCAGCTTGGGGGCCCGATCGCAGTATTTT.

This chain links TRBV24-1 with TRBJ2-1, with 8 bases matching TRBD1. Germline CDR1 is KGHDR and CDR2 is SFDVKD. V lost 3 bases, J lost 4 bases, and 7 bases stayed unmatched. There are 16 residues in the CDR3. Here the CDR3 DNA reads TGTGCCACCAGTGATCCGACAGGGGAGGCTTACAATGAGCAGTTCTTC. This encodes CATSDPTGEAYNEQFF.

This clonotype was seen more than once but under ten times. The V gene is TRBV5-1, the J gene TRBJ1-2, with TRBD1 matching over 9 bases. After removal of 4 bases from V and 0 bases from J, the junction contained 4 bases not matched to a gene. The CDR3 has 15 residues. In germline, CDR1 is SGHRS, CDR2 YFSETQ. CDR3 sequence reads: CASSLGTGTNYGYTF. CDR3 nucleotides: TGCGCCAGCAGCCTGGGGACAGGGACTAACTATGGCTACACCTTC.

About this clonotype itself: It may be a read error: a sequence one base away is much more abundant. The chain joins TRBV11-2 to TRBJ1-2; no definite D call. CDR3 size: 13 residues. V was trimmed by 7 bases and J by 5 bases, leaving 14 bases between them. CDR1 and CDR2 (germline): SGHAT, FQNNGV. The CDR3: CASTPAGIYGYTF. CDR3 nucleotide sequence: TGTGCCAGCACCCCGGCCGGAATATATGGCTACACCTTC.

Ten or more counts support this clonotype. The chain links TRBV30 to TRBJ1-6, with D uncertain. There are 14 residues in the CDR3. Germline V gives CDR1 GTSNPN, CDR2 SVGIG (reference sequence). Deletions cut 4 bases from V and 5 bases from J, with 12 bases between. The CDR3 region is CAWKGGIHNSPLHF. In DNA form, the CDR3 reads TGTGCCTGGAAGGGAGGGATACATAATTCACCCCTCCACTTT.

This clonotype was picked up many times. The V gene is TRBV7-9, the J gene TRBJ2-1; 8 nucleotides agree with TRBD2. CDR1 and CDR2 from the germline V gene are SEHNR and FQNEAQ (reference sequence). V was pared by 5 bases and J by 9 bases, with 12 bases of the junction left unmatched. The CDR3 covers 15 residues. For the CDR3, the DNA is TGTGCCAGCAGCCCCCGGAGCGGGAGATCCGGTGAGCAGTTCTTC. It codes for CASSPRSGRSGEQFF.

This clonotype was observed at least ten times. The chain links TRBV30 to TRBJ2-1, with 10 bases fitting TRBD1. CDR3 length: 13 amino acids. The germline gives CDR1 GTSNPN, CDR2 SVGIG (reference sequence). V was clipped by 5 bases and J by 7 bases; unmatched bases: 5. DNA for the CDR3: TGTGCCTGGGCGAGACAGGGGGCAAATGAGCAGTTCTTC. It encodes CAWARQGANEQFF.

This clonotype was recorded many times. The chain recombines TRBV30 with TRBJ1-1; D perhaps matches TRBD1 (5 bases). The ends were cut back, 3 bases at V and 3 bases at J, with 14 bases in the middle. The CDR3 extends over 14 amino acids. CDR1 GTSNPN and CDR2 SVGIG come from the germline V gene (reference sequence). CDR3 amino acids: CAWSTRDKDTEAFF. The CDR3 DNA reads TGTGCCTGGAGCACCAGGGATAAGGACACTGAAGCTTTCTTT. Based on the CDR3 plus reference TRBV30 and TRBJ1-1, the full variable domain is SQTIHQWPATLVQPVGSPLSLECTVEGTSNPNLYWYRQAAGRGLQLLFYSVGIGQISSEVPQNLSASRPQDRQFILSSKKLLLSDSGFYLCAWSTRDKDTEAFFGQGTRLTVV.

The chain combines TRBV20-1 with TRBJ2-2; D gene uncertain. Germline CDR1 DFQATT, CDR2 SNEGSKA (reference sequence). V lost 6 bases to trimming and J lost 2 bases, with 10 bases between them. The CDR3 runs 13 residues. The DNA for the CDR3 is TGCAGTGCCCACCTAAGAAACACCGGGGAGCTGTTTTTT. Its protein product is CSAHLRNTGELFF.

The sample holds many counts of this clonotype. The chain couples TRBV11-2 to TRBJ2-7; the match to TRBD1 covers 7 bases. CDR3 length: 13 residues. V lost 4 bases to trimming and J lost 3 bases; unmatched junction nucleotides: 3. Germline V lookup: CDR1 SGHAT, CDR2 FQNNGV. This CDR3 is CASSSDRVYEQYF. For the CDR3, the DNA is TGTGCCAGCAGCTCCGACAGGGTCTACGAGCAGTACTTC.

This clonotype was seen ten or more times. CDR3 protein: CASKDRSFREPQHF. The CDR3 bases are TGTGCCAGCAAAGACAGGTCTTTTAGAGAGCCCCAGCATTTT. The chain combines TRBV28 with TRBJ1-5; a possible D gene is TRBD1 (6 bases). The CDR3 has 14 amino acids. Germline CDR1 is MDHEN and CDR2 is SYDVKM. V dropped 7 bases and J dropped 8 bases, with 18 bases sitting between them.

This clonotype was seen at least ten times. The chain uses TRBV5-6 and TRBJ2-2; D not resolved. The CDR3 runs to 16 residues. V was cut by 5 bases and J by 0 bases, with 14 bases left in between. Germline CDR1 and CDR2: SGHDT and YYEEEE. CDR3 amino acids: CASSELLRSNTGELFF. CDR3 DNA sequence: TGTGCCAGCAGTGAGCTCTTACGGTCGAACACCGGGGAGCTGTTTTTT.

This clonotype was seen more than once but under ten times. The chain uses TRBV24-1 and TRBJ1-2, with a tentative D call TRBD1 (5 bases). The CDR3 spans 15 residues. CDR1 is KGHDR and CDR2 is SFDVKD in the germline V gene. The ends were cut back, 4 bases at V and 6 bases at J, with 17 bases in the middle. The CDR3 DNA is TGTGCCACCAGTGACCCGCGCTCAGGGCGGGATGGCTACACCTTC. This codes for CATSDPRSGRDGYTF.

This clonotype showed up many times. The chain's CDR3 is CSAQHWGTSGNTIYF. CDR3 DNA sequence: TGCAGTGCGCAACATTGGGGAACCTCTGGAAACACCATATATTTT. The chain employs TRBV20-1 and TRBJ1-3; D ambiguous. Germline V CDR1 and CDR2: DFQATT, SNEGSKA (reference sequence). The CDR3 runs 15 residues. Trimming took off 6 bases at V and 0 bases at J, with 15 bases between the two ends.

This clonotype has more than one count but fewer than ten. This rearrangement joins TRBV2 to TRBJ1-4; D is undetermined. V was cut by 8 bases and J by 3 bases, with 16 bases left in between. Germline V gives CDR1 SNHLY, CDR2 FYNNEI. This CDR3 is built from 15 residues. The CDR3 coding sequence is TGTGCCAGCGTCCCCGAAAGGTCGGCTAATGAAAAACTGTTTTTT. Protein product: CASVPERSANEKLFF.

This clonotype showed up many times. This chain links TRBV5-1 with TRBJ2-2, with TRBD1 matching over 7 bases. The CDR3 covers 15 residues. Germline CDR1 SGHRS, CDR2 YFSETQ. V was pared by 4 bases and J by 0 bases, with 3 bases of the junction left unmatched. CDR3 sequence (DNA): TGCGCCAGCAGCCCGGACAGGACGAACACCGGGGAGCTGTTTTTT. Its translation is CASSPDRTNTGELFF.

The chain links TRBV5-4 to TRBJ2-1; D perhaps matches TRBD2 (6 bases). The CDR3 runs to 16 residues. Germline loops: CDR1 SGHNT, CDR2 YYREEE (reference sequence). V shed 5 bases and J shed 1 base, with 16 bases lying between them. CDR3 residues: CASRRYREQSYNEQFF. The CDR3 region has the DNA TGTGCCAGCAGGCGATATCGGGAGCAGTCCTACAATGAGCAGTTCTTC.

This clonotype was picked up many times. The chain employs TRBV18 and TRBJ2-5, with D uncertain. Trimming shortened V by 6 bases and J by 1 base, and 9 bases separated the two germline ends. Germline CDR1 and CDR2: KGHSH and LQKENI. This CDR3 contains 13 residues. The CDR3, as DNA: TGTGCCAGCTCTCCGTTCATCCAAGAGACCCAGTACTTC. Amino acid sequence: CASSPFIQETQYF.

This clonotype was counted ten times or more. V usage is TRBV5-1 and J usage is TRBJ2-1; 12 bases are a match to TRBD2. Germline CDR1 reads SGHRS; CDR2 reads YFSETQ. CDR3 length equals 18 residues. The ends lost 2 bases at V and 0 bases at J; junction bases unmatched: 6. CDR3 DNA sequence: TGCGCCAGCAGCTTCGCTAGCGGGAGGGCTCACTCCTACAATGAGCAGTTCTTC. As protein: CASSFASGRAHSYNEQFF.

The chain employs TRBV10-2 and TRBJ1-2; 7 bases are shared with TRBD1. Germline trimming cut 7 bases from V and 3 bases from J; bases unmatched to any gene: 8. The CDR3 runs 14 residues. Germline loops: CDR1 WSHSY, CDR2 SAAADI. CDR3 in amino acids: CASTPGQAYYGYTF. The CDR3 bases are TGCGCCAGCACCCCCGGACAGGCCTACTATGGCTACACCTTC.